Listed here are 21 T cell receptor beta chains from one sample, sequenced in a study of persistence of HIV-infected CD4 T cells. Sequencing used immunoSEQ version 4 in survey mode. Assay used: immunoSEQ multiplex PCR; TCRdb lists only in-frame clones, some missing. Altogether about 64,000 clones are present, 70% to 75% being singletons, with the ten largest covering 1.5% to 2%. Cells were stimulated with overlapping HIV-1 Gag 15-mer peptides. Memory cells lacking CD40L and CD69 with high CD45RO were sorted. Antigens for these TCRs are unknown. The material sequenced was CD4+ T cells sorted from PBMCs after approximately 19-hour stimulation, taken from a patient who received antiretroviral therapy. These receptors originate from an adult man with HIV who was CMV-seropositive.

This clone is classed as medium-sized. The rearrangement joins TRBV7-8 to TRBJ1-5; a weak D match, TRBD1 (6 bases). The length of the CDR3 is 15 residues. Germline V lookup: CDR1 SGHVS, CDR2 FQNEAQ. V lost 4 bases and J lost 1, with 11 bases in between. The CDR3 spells CASSSSRGSNQPQHF. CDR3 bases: TGTGCCAGCAGCTCCTCCAGGGGAAGCAATCAGCCCCAGCATTTT.

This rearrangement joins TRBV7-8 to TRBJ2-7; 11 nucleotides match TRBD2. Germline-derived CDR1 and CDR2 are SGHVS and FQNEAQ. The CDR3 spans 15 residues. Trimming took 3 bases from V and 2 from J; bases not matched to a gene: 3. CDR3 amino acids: CASSFGTSGTYEQYF. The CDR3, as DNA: TGTGCCAGCAGCTTCGGGACTAGCGGAACCTACGAGCAGTACTTC.

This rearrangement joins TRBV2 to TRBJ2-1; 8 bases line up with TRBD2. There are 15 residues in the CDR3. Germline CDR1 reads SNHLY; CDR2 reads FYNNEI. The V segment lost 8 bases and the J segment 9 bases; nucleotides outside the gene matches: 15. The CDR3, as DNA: TGTGCCAGCCGTACGCGGGGGGCAGAAAGAGGTGAGCAGTTCTTC. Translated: CASRTRGAERGEQFF.

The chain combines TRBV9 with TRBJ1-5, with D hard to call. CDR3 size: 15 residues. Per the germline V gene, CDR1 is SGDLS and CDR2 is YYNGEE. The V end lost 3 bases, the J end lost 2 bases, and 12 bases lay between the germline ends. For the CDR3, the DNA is TGTGCCAGCAGCGGAGCAGGAGGCGGCAATCAGCCCCAGCATTTT. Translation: CASSGAGGGNQPQHF.

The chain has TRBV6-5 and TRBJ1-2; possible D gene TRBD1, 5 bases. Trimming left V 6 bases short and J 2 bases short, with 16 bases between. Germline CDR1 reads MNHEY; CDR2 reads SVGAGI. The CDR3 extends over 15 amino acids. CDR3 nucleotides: TGTGCCAGCAGCAGTTACGCGGAGGGGAACTATGGCTACACCTTC. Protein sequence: CASSSYAEGNYGYTF.

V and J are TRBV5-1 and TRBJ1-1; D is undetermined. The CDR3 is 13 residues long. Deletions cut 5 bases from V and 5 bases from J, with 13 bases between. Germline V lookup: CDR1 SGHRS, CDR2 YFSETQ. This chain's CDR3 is CASRDGEETEAFF. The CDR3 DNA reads TGCGCCAGCAGAGACGGTGAAGAAACTGAAGCTTTCTTT.

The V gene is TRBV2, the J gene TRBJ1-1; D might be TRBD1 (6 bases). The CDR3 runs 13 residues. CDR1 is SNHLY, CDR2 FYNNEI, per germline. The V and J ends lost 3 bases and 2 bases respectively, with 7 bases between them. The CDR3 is CASSEDSNTEAFF. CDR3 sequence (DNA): TGTGCCAGCAGTGAGGACAGTAACACTGAAGCTTTCTTT.

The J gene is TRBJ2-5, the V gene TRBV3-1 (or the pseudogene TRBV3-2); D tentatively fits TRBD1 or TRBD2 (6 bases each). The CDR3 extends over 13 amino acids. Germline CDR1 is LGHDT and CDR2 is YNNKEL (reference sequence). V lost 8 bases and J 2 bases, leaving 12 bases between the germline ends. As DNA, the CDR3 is TGTGCCAGCTCCGGGGGCCGTCAAGAGACCCAGTACTTC. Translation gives CASSGGRQETQYF.

Here the CDR3 reads CASSLYGGKAFF. The CDR3 DNA sequence: TGTGCCAGCAGCTTATATGGGGGAAAAGCTTTCTTT. This chain joins TRBV7-9 and TRBJ1-1, with a weak D call TRBD1 (5 bases). The germline V gene encodes CDR1 SEHNR and CDR2 FQNEAQ (reference sequence). This CDR3 has 12 residues. V was trimmed by 2 bases and J by 9 bases, leaving 10 bases between them.

The DNA for the CDR3 is TGTGCCAGCAGCTTAGGTACTAGCGGGGGGCTGGAGGAGGACGAGCAGTACTTC. Protein: CASSLGTSGGLEEDEQYF. The chain couples TRBV7-9 to TRBJ2-7; TRBD2 matches at 12 bases. The germline CDR1 and CDR2 sequences are SEHNR and FQNEAQ (reference sequence). The V segment lost 1 base and the J segment 5 bases; nucleotides outside the gene matches: 12. The CDR3 totals 18 residues.

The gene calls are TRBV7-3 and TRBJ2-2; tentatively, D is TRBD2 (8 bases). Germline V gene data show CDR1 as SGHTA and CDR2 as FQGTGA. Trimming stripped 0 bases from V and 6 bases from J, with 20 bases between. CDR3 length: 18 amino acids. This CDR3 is CASSLTGTVGGGPGELFF. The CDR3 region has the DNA TGTGCCAGCAGCTTAACCGGGACAGTCGGCGGGGGGCCCGGGGAGCTGTTTTTT.

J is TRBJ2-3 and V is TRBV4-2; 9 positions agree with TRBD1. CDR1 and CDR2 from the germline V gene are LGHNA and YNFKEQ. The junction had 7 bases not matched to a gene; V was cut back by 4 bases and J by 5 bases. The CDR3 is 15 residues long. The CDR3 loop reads CASSPVQGAEDTQYF. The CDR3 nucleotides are TGTGCCAGCAGCCCGGTACAGGGGGCTGAAGATACGCAGTATTTT.

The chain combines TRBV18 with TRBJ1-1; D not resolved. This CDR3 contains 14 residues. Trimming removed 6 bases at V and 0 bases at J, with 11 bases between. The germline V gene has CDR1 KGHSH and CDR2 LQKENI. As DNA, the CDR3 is TGTGCCAGCTCTATGCTGGCTTTGAACACTGAAGCTTTCTTT. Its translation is CASSMLALNTEAFF.

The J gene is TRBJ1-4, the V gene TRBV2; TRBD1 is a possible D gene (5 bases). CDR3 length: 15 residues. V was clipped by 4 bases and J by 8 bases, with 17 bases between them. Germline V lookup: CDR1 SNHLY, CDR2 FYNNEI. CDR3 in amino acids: CASSGLWAKGEKLFF. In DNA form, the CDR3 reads TGTGCCAGCAGTGGCCTTTGGGCCAAGGGGGAAAAACTGTTTTTT.

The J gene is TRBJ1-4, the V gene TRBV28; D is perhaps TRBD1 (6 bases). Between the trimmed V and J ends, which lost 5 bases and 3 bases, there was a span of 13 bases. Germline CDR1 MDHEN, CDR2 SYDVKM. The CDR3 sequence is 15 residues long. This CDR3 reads CASSTYGTSNEKLFF. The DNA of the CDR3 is TGTGCCAGCAGTACCTACGGGACATCTAATGAAAAACTGTTTTTT.

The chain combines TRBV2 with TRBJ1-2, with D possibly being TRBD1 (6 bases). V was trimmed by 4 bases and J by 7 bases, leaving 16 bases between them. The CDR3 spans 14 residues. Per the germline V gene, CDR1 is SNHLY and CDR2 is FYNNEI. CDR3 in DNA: TGTGCCAGCAGTGGGGGGGACCTCAGGGGTGGCTACACCTTC. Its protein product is CASSGGDLRGGYTF.

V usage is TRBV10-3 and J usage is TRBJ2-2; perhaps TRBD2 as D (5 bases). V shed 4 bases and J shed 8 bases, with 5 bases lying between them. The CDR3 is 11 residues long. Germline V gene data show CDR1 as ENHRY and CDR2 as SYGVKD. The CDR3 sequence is CAISGEGELFF. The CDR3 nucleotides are TGTGCCATCAGTGGGGAGGGGGAGCTGTTTTTT.

The CDR3 sequence is CASIGGRGNGYTF. The CDR3, as DNA: TGTGCCAGCATTGGGGGCAGGGGGAATGGCTACACCTTC. The chain links TRBV2 to TRBJ1-2, with 7 nucleotides matching TRBD1. V was clipped by 7 bases and J by 6 bases; unmatched bases: 8. The CDR3 extends over 13 amino acids. The germline gives CDR1 SNHLY, CDR2 FYNNEI.

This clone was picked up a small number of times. The CDR3 region is CASSLKGSAEAFF. CDR3 bases: TGTGCCAGCAGCTTAAAGGGGAGCGCTGAAGCTTTCTTT. The rearrangement joins TRBV7-3 to TRBJ1-1, with D perhaps matching TRBD1 (5 bases). V was trimmed by 1 base and J by 6 bases, leaving 9 bases between them. Germline V gene sequence: CDR1 SGHTA, CDR2 FQGTGA. The CDR3 is made up of 13 amino acids.

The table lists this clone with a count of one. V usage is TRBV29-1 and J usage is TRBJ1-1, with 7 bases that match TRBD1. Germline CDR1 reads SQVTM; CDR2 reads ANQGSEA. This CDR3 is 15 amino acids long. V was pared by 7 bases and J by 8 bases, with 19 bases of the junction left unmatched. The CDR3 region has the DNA TGCAGCGCCAACAGGGGTAGTAGGTTGGGGCAAGAAGCTTTCTTT. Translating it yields CSANRGSRLGQEAFF.

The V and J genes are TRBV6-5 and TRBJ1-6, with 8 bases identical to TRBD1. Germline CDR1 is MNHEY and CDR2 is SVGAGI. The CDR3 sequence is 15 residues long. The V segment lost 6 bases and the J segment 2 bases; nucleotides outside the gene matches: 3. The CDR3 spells CASRPDRAYNSPLHF. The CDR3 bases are TGTGCCAGCAGACCGGACAGGGCCTATAATTCACCCCTCCACTTT.